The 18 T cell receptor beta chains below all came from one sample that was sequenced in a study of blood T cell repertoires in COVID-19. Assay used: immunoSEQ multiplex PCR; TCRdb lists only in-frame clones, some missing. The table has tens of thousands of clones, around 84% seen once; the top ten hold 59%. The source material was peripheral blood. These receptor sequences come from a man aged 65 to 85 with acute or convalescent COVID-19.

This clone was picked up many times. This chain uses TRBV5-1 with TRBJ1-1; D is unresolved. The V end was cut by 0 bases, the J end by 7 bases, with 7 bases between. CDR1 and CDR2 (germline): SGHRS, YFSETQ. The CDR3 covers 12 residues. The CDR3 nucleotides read TGCGCCAGCAGCTTGGCGGGTAATGAAGCTTTCTTT. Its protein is CASSLAGNEAFF.

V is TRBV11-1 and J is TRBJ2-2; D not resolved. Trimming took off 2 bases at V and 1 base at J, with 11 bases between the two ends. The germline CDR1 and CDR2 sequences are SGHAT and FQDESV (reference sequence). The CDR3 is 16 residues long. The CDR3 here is CASSLKRSGNTGELFF. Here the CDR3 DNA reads TGTGCCAGCAGCTTAAAGAGGTCCGGGAACACCGGGGAGCTGTTTTTT.

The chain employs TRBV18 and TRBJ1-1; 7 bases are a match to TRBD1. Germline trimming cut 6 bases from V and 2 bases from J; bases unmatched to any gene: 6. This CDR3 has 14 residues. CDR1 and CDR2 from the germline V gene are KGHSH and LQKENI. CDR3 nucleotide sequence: TGTGCCAGCTCTCGCGACAGGGACAACACTGAAGCTTTCTTT. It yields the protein CASSRDRDNTEAFF.

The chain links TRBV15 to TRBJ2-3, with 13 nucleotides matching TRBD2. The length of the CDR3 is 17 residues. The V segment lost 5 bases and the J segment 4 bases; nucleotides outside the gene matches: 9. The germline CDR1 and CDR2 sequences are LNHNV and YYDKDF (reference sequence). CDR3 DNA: TGTGCCACCAGCGTCCGGCGGGGGACTAGCGGGGCAGATACGCAGTATTTT. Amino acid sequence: CATSVRRGTSGADTQYF.

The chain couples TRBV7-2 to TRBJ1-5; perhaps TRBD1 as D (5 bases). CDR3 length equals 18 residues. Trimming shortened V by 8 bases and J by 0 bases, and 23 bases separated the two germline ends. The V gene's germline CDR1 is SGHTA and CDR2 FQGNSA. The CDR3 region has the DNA TGTGCCAGCGCACCCGGAGGGACCGACTCTTATAGCAATCAGCCCCAGCATTTT. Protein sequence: CASAPGGTDSYSNQPQHF.

The DNA of the CDR3 is TGTGCCTGGAGCCGGGGGGGGAGGGCTGGAAACACCATATATTTT. Protein product: CAWSRGGRAGNTIYF. The chain is built from TRBV30 and TRBJ1-3; tentatively, D is TRBD1 (5 bases). The CDR3 loop spans 15 amino acids. Germline V gene lookup returns CDR1 GTSNPN and CDR2 SVGIG (reference sequence). Between the trimmed V and J ends, which lost 3 bases and 2 bases, there was a span of 14 bases.

The DNA for the CDR3 is TGTGCCAGCAGTTCTCCGGCGGGCCTCGAGACCCAGTACTTC. Residues: CASSSPAGLETQYF. The chain recombines TRBV28 with TRBJ2-5; a possible D gene is TRBD2 (5 bases). This CDR3 spans 14 amino acids. Germline CDR1 and CDR2: MDHEN and SYDVKM. Between the trimmed V and J ends, which lost 4 bases and 5 bases, there was a span of 14 bases.

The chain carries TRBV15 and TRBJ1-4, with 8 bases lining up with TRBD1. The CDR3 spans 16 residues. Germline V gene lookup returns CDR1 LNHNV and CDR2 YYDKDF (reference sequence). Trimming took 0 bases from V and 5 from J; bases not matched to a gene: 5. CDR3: CATSRDGDRLNEKLFF. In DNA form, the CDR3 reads TGTGCCACCAGCAGAGATGGGGACAGGCTCAATGAAAAACTGTTTTTT.

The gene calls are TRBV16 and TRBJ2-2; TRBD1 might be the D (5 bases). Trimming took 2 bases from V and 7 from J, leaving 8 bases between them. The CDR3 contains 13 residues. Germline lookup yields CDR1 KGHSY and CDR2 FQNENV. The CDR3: CASSQRGFGELFF. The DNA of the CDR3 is TGTGCCAGCAGCCAAAGGGGCTTCGGGGAGCTGTTTTTT. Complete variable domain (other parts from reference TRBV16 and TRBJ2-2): GEEVAQTPKHLVRGEGQKAKLYCAPIKGHSYVFWYQQVLKNEFKFLISFQNENVFDETGMPKERFSAKCLPNSPCSLEIQATKLEDSAVYFCASSQRGFGELFFGEGSRLTVL.

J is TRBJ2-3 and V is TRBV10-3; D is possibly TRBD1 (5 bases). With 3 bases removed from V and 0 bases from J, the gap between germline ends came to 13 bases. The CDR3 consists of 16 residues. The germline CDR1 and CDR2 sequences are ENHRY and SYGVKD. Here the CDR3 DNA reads TGTGCCATCAGTGAAGGTTTCCAGGGAAGCACAGATACGCAGTATTTT. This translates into CAISEGFQGSTDTQYF.

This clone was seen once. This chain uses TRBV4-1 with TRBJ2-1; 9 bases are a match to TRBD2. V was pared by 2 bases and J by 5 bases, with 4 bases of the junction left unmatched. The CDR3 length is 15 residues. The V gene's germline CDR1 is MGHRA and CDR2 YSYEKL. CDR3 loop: CASSQLRGGNNEQFF. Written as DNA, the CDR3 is TGCGCCAGCAGCCAATTGCGGGGGGGAAACAATGAGCAGTTCTTC.

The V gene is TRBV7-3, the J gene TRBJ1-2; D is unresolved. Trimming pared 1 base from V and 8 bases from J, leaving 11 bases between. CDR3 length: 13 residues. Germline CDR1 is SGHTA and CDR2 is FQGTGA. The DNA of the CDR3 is TGTGCCAGCAGCTTAAGCGGAAGAACAGGCTACACCTTC. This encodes CASSLSGRTGYTF.

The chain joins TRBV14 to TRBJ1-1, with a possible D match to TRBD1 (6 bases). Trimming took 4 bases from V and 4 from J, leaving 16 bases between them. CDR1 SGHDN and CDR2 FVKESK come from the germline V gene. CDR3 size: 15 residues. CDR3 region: CASSPMTGPSTEAFF. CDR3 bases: TGTGCCAGCAGCCCTATGACAGGCCCGAGCACTGAAGCTTTCTTT.

In DNA form, the CDR3 reads TGTGCCAGCAGAGGGACAGGGGATAGCACCGGGGAGCTGTTTTTT. Protein: CASRGTGDSTGELFF. J is TRBJ2-2 and V is TRBV5-6, with 10 bases aligning to TRBD1. Germline lookup yields CDR1 SGHDT and CDR2 YYEEEE. The CDR3 totals 15 residues. J was trimmed by 4 bases and V by 5 bases; bases with no gene match: 5.

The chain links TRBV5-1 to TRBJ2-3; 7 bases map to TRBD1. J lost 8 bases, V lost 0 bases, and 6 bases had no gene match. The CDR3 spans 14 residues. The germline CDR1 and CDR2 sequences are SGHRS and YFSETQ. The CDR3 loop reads CASSLGQGRVTQYF. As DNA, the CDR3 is TGCGCCAGCAGCTTGGGACAGGGTAGGGTTACGCAGTATTTT.

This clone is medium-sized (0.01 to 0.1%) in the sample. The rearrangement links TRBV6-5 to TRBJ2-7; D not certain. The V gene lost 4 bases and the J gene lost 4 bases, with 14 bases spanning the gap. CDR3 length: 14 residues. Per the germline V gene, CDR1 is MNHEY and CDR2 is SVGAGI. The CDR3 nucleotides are TGTGCCAGCAGTTCTGGCGGAGAAGGATACGAGCAGTACTTC. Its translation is CASSSGGEGYEQYF.

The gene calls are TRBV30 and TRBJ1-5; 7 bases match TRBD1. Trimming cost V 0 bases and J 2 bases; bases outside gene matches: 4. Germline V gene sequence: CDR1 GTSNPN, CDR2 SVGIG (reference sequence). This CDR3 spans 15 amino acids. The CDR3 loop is CAWSVETGGNQPQHF. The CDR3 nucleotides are TGTGCCTGGAGTGTAGAAACAGGGGGCAATCAGCCCCAGCATTTT.

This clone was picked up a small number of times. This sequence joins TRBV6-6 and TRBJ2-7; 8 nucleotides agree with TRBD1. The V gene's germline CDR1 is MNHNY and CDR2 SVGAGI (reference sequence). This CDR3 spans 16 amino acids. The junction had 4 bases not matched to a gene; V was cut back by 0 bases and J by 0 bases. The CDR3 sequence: CASSYSKGQASYEQYF. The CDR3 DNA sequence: TGTGCCAGCAGTTACTCGAAGGGACAGGCCTCCTACGAGCAGTACTTC.